The 20 T cell receptor beta chains in this list originate from one sample, sequenced in a study of siplizumab effects on memory and regulatory T cells. Clones were sequenced by immunoSEQ multiplex PCR, and TCRdb holds only the in-frame ones, with some missing. The sample carries more than 85,000 clones, around 90% recorded once. Sequenced input: Tregs sorted from blood. The receptors originated from a human donor in good health.

The chain couples TRBV7-8 to TRBJ1-5, with D perhaps TRBD1 (6 bases). V lost 4 bases and J 0 bases, leaving 19 bases between the germline ends. Germline CDR1 reads SGHVS; CDR2 reads FQNEAQ. The CDR3 extends over 18 amino acids. The CDR3 sequence is CASSSDRSQLYSNQPQHF. The CDR3 DNA reads TGTGCCAGCAGCTCCGACAGGAGCCAGCTATATAGCAATCAGCCCCAGCATTTT. Full variable domain (missing parts from reference TRBV7-8 and TRBJ1-5): GAGVSQSPRYKVAKRGQDVALRCDPISGHVSLFWYQQALGQGPEFLTYFQNEAQLDKSGLPSDRFFAERPEGSVSTLKIQRTQQEDSAVYLCASSSDRSQLYSNQPQHFGDGTRLSIL.

This chain uses TRBV10-3 with TRBJ2-7, with 8 bases aligning to TRBD1. V gave up 8 bases and J gave up 3 bases; unmatched junction bases: 6. The length of the CDR3 is 13 residues. CDR1 and CDR2 (germline): ENHRY, SYGVKD. CDR3 protein: CAISGQGGYEQYF. CDR3 bases: TGTGCCATCTCCGGACAGGGAGGCTACGAGCAGTACTTC.

The chain couples TRBV11-2 to TRBJ1-2; unclear D gene. The CDR3 length is 16 residues. The germline V gene has CDR1 SGHAT and CDR2 FQNNGV. V was shortened by 5 bases and J by 0 bases, with 16 bases between the two germline ends. CDR3 loop: CASSPSGFLANYGYTF. In nucleotides, the CDR3 is TGTGCCAGCAGCCCTAGCGGCTTCCTAGCTAACTATGGCTACACCTTC.

This clone was detected once. This chain links TRBV28 with TRBJ2-7; no definite D call. Germline V gene sequence: CDR1 MDHEN, CDR2 SYDVKM. With 2 bases removed from V and 4 bases from J, the gap between germline ends came to 3 bases. The CDR3 sequence is 11 residues long. This chain's CDR3 is CASSLRYEQYF. Here the CDR3 DNA reads TGTGCCAGCAGTTTAAGGTACGAGCAGTACTTC.

The genes are TRBV19 and TRBJ2-7; 8 bases agree with TRBD1. The J segment lost 3 bases and the V segment lost 4 bases, leaving 2 bases of the junction unmatched. The CDR3 runs 13 residues. Per germline, CDR1 LNHDA and CDR2 SQIVND (reference sequence). The DNA for the CDR3 is TGTGCCAGTAGTACAGGGGGCCGCTACGAGCAGTACTTC. It is translated as CASSTGGRYEQYF.

The rearrangement links TRBV2 to TRBJ2-7; tentative D call: TRBD2 (5 bases). CDR1 SNHLY and CDR2 FYNNEI come from the germline V gene. This CDR3 region has 18 residues. The V gene lost 5 bases and the J gene lost 0 bases, with 23 bases spanning the gap. CDR3 DNA sequence: TGTGCCAGCAGTTTCCAGACTATAGCCAGGAGAAGCTCCTACGAGCAGTACTTC. Amino acid sequence: CASSFQTIARRSSYEQYF.

The chain is built from TRBV7-8 and TRBJ2-3; no reliable D call. The germline V and J ends were trimmed by 1 base and 2 bases, with 7 bases remaining between them. The germline V gene encodes CDR1 SGHVS and CDR2 FQNEAQ. The CDR3 sequence is 14 residues long. For the CDR3, the DNA is TGTGCCAGCAGCTTAGTACTGCACACAGATACGCAGTATTTT. Amino acids: CASSLVLHTDTQYF.

V and J are TRBV27 and TRBJ2-7; D not resolved. V was cut by 6 bases and J by 0 bases, with 15 bases left in between. From germline, CDR1 is MNHEY and CDR2 SMNVEV (reference sequence). The CDR3 length is 15 residues. The DNA of the CDR3 is TGTGCCAGCAGACCCCGGGCAGGCAGCTCCTACGAGCAGTACTTC. Translation: CASRPRAGSSYEQYF.

CDR3 in DNA: TGTGCCAGCAGTCCTTCGGGGGTCACTGAAGCTTTCTTT. Protein: CASSPSGVTEAFF. The chain is built from TRBV2 and TRBJ1-1, with a weak D call TRBD1 (5 bases). The germline gives CDR1 SNHLY, CDR2 FYNNEI. V lost 5 bases and J lost 4, with 11 bases in between. The CDR3 runs to 13 residues.

The table lists this clone with a count of one. This chain connects TRBV10-2 to TRBJ1-1, with D possibly being TRBD1 (6 bases). Trimming removed 4 bases at V and 4 bases at J, with 7 bases between. CDR1 is WSHSY, CDR2 SAAADI, per germline. The CDR3 runs to 12 residues. CDR3 sequence (DNA): TGCGCCAGCAGTGGGACAGTCACTGAAGCTTTCTTT. It is translated as CASSGTVTEAFF.

The chain joins TRBV6-5 to TRBJ2-6; the D call may be TRBD1 or TRBD2 (5 bases each). Trimming removed 2 bases from V and 0 bases from J, with 8 bases in between. Germline V gene data show CDR1 as MNHEY and CDR2 as SVGAGI. This CDR3 is built from 16 residues. The CDR3 sequence: CASSYVGTSGANVLTF. DNA for the CDR3: TGTGCCAGCAGTTACGTGGGGACCTCTGGGGCCAACGTCCTGACTTTC.

The CDR3 here is CASSEAGAGWNNEQFF. The CDR3 nucleotides read TGTGCCAGCAGTGAAGCAGGGGCGGGTTGGAACAATGAGCAGTTCTTC. The V call is TRBV6-1, the J call TRBJ2-1; D possibly matches TRBD1 or TRBD2 (5 bases each). The V end lost 0 bases, the J end lost 5 bases, and 14 bases lay between the germline ends. Germline lookup yields CDR1 MNHNS and CDR2 SASEGT. The CDR3 runs 16 residues.

V gene TRBV5-1 combines with J gene TRBJ2-6; the D gene is possibly TRBD1 (6 bases). The CDR3 length is 15 residues. Germline loops: CDR1 SGHRS, CDR2 YFSETQ. Trimming left V 7 bases short and J 4 bases short, with 15 bases between. The CDR3 DNA reads TGCGCCAGCGAGGGGGACGGCCTCGGGGCCAACGTCCTGACTTTC. Encoded protein: CASEGDGLGANVLTF.

J is TRBJ2-2 and V is TRBV5-1, with D perhaps matching TRBD1 (6 bases). The CDR3 has 15 residues. Germline V gene sequence: CDR1 SGHRS, CDR2 YFSETQ. V lost 2 bases and J 1 base, leaving 9 bases between the germline ends. The DNA for the CDR3 is TGCGCCAGCAGCTTATACAGGGTGAACACCGGGGAGCTGTTTTTT. This encodes CASSLYRVNTGELFF.

The chain employs TRBV6-5 and TRBJ2-1; 8 bases line up with TRBD2. In germline, CDR1 is MNHEY, CDR2 SVGAGI. With 0 bases clipped from V and 7 bases from J, the junction kept 8 bases outside the gene matches. The CDR3 is 16 residues long. CDR3 region: CASSYSIAGGGNEQFF. CDR3 coding DNA: TGTGCCAGCAGTTACTCGATTGCGGGGGGCGGGAATGAGCAGTTCTTC.

The V gene is TRBV29-1, the J gene TRBJ2-4; the match to TRBD2 covers 7 bases. The CDR3 loop spans 13 amino acids. J was trimmed by 6 bases and V by 4 bases; bases with no gene match: 6. Germline V gene lookup returns CDR1 SQVTM and CDR2 ANQGSEA. In DNA form, the CDR3 reads TGCAGCGTTGGATGGGGGGGTGGAAACATTCAGTACTTC. Residues: CSVGWGGGNIQYF.

V and J are TRBV29-1 and TRBJ2-7; 9 nucleotides agree with TRBD2. CDR3 length equals 13 residues. Germline assignment: CDR1 SQVTM and CDR2 ANQGSEA. J lost 6 bases, V lost 6 bases, and 9 bases had no gene match. The CDR3 here is CSVALAGEAEQYF. Written as DNA, the CDR3 is TGCAGCGTGGCCTTAGCGGGAGAGGCCGAGCAGTACTTC.

The genes are TRBV7-8 and TRBJ1-5; D is undetermined. Germline V lookup: CDR1 SGHVS, CDR2 FQNEAQ. The length of the CDR3 is 14 residues. The V gene lost 0 bases and the J gene lost 3 bases, with 6 bases spanning the gap. The CDR3 nucleotides are TGTGCCAGCAGCTTAGCAGGGATCAATCAGCCCCAGCATTTT. Its translation is CASSLAGINQPQHF.

The rearrangement joins TRBV29-1 to TRBJ1-5; perhaps TRBD1 as D (5 bases). CDR1 and CDR2 from the germline V gene are SQVTM and ANQGSEA. CDR3 size: 13 residues. The germline V and J ends were trimmed by 5 bases and 4 bases, with 12 bases remaining between them. DNA of the CDR3: TGCAGCGTTCAGGACCGGGGGAATCAGCCCCAGCATTTT. Translation gives CSVQDRGNQPQHF.

This clone appeared once. V and J are TRBV20-1 and TRBJ2-5; D call uncertain. Germline loops: CDR1 DFQATT, CDR2 SNEGSKA (reference sequence). There are 10 residues in the CDR3. V was trimmed by 6 bases and J by 5 bases, leaving 7 bases between them. CDR3 region: CSASSETQYF. The DNA for the CDR3 is TGCAGTGCCTCCTCGGAGACCCAGTACTTC.